The source of this T cell receptor (beta chain) is a study of blood T cell repertoires in COVID-19. The junction had 4 bases not matched to a gene; V was cut back by 4 bases and J by 1 base. Germline lookup yields CDR1 KGHSH and CDR2 LQKENI. CDR3 length: 16 residues. Method: immunoSEQ multiplex PCR; TCRdb's copy keeps in-frame clones and lacks some. The table shows tens of thousands of clones, with 80% to 95% occurring only once. This TCR was recovered from a woman between 45 and 60 years old in a cohort sampled during active COVID-19. The chain uses TRBV18 and TRBJ2-3; 11 nucleotides line up with TRBD1. What was sequenced was peripheral blood. The CDR3 DNA follows: TGTGCCAGCTCACGTGGACAGGGGGCTGGCACAGATACGCAGTATTTT. Translating gives CASSRGQGAGTDTQYF.